The 25 T cell receptor beta chains reported below all come from one sample, sequenced in a study of tissue T cells after allogeneic stem cell transplantation. Only in-frame clones appear in the TCRdb table, and some are missing; sequencing was by immunoSEQ multiplex PCR. The sample lists roughly 51,000 clones; about three quarters were seen once. The specimen sequenced was sorted cells pooled from one or two spleens. The receptor source for this set is a pool of C57BL/6 mice in good health.

This clone was observed a handful of times. Mouse names are used for the genes. The read halts 1 residue ahead of the CDR3 end, with the missing end drawn from the germline J gene. The rearrangement joins TRBV12-1 to TRBJ1-3; D is undetermined. Per the germline V gene, CDR1 is SGHSN and CDR2 is HYEKVE. Deletions cut 1 base from V and 0 bases from J, with 6 bases between. The CDR3 runs to 14 residues. The CDR3 here is CASSLAYSGNTLYF. Incomplete CDR3 DNA: TGTGCCAGCTCTCTGGCTTATTCTGGAAATACGCTCTAT.

Remarks on this clone: Mouse names are used for the genes. The CDR3 extends 1 residue past the end of the read, so its final part is completed from the germline J gene. This chain connects TRBV13-1 to TRBJ2-4, with a possible D match to TRBD2 (6 bases). The CDR3 extends over 14 amino acids. Germline values: CDR1 NSHNY, CDR2 SYGAGN. The germline V and J ends were trimmed by 0 bases and 6 bases, with 11 bases remaining between them. The covered CDR3 bases are TGTGCCAGCAGTGATGCCGGGACTAAGAACACCTTGTAC. This translates into CASSDAGTKNTLY. The full-length CDR3 reads as CASSDAGTKNTLYF.

A note on this clone: Gene names and germline match the mouse. The CDR3 is cut off 1 residue early in the read; its end comes from the germline J gene. The chain couples TRBV4 to TRBJ2-5, with 13 bases aligning to TRBD2. The V gene's germline CDR1 is LGHDT and CDR2 YNNKQL (reference sequence). The V and J ends lost 5 bases and 6 bases, in that order; junction bases with no gene match: 5. The CDR3 totals 15 residues. The CDR3 bases that were read are TGTGCCAGCAGCGGACTGGGGGGGCGCCGGGACACCCAGTAC. Its translation: CASSGLGGRRDTQY. The whole CDR3 protein is CASSGLGGRRDTQYF.

This clone was counted a single time. All gene names here are mouse names. Sequencing ends 1 residue short of the CDR3 end; the germline J gene provides the rest. The chain uses TRBV16 and TRBJ1-1, with a tentative D call TRBD1 (5 bases). Between the trimmed V and J ends, which lost 5 bases and 4 bases, there was a span of 11 bases. Germline V CDR1 and CDR2: SGHSA, FRNQAP. The CDR3 has 13 residues. The CDR3 bases that were read are TGTGCAAGCAGCAAAGGGCAGGGCACAGAAGTCTTC. It yields the protein CASSKGQGTEVF. The CDR3 as a whole reads CASSKGQGTEVFF.

To note about this clone: The gene symbols are mouse symbols. Read sequence stops 1 residue before the CDR3 end, and the germline J gene provides the missing end. The chain links TRBV13-3 to TRBJ1-1, with TRBD1 identical over 7 bases. Unmatched junction bases numbered 2, after V lost 6 bases and J lost 0 bases. Germline lookup yields CDR1 NNHDY and CDR2 SYVADS. The CDR3 has 13 amino acids. The sequenced part of the CDR3 DNA is TGTGCCAGCATACAGGGGACAAACACAGAAGTCTTC. Translating gives CASIQGTNTEVF. The full CDR3 protein is CASIQGTNTEVFF.

With respect to this clone: Genes and germline are mouse. The part of the CDR3 DNA that was read is TGTGCCAGCAGCTTAGAGTCTGGGGGCTATGCTGAGCAGTTC. Protein product: CASSLESGGYAEQF. The CDR3 as a whole reads CASSLESGGYAEQFF. The chain couples TRBV3 to TRBJ2-1, with TRBD2 matching over 7 bases. The read halts 1 residue ahead of the CDR3 end, with the missing end drawn from the germline J gene. Trimming removed 1 base from V and 3 bases from J; junction bases left unmatched: 3. Germline V gene sequence: CDR1 SNHLY, CDR2 FYNGKV (reference sequence). CDR3 length equals 15 residues.

In its sample, this clone was seen a few times. Genes and germline come from the mouse. The CDR3 extends 1 residue past the end of the read, so its final part is completed from the germline J gene. The chain uses TRBV13-2 and TRBJ2-7; D is possibly TRBD1 (5 bases). Trimming removed 1 base at V and 4 bases at J, with 9 bases between. Germline lookup yields CDR1 NNHNN and CDR2 SYGAGS (reference sequence). The CDR3 is 13 residues long. CDR3 DNA (partial): TGTGCCAGCGGTGATTTGGACACTTATGAACAGTAC. Protein: CASGDLDTYEQY. The whole CDR3 is CASGDLDTYEQYF.

Only a few counts were recorded for this clone. Gene names denote mouse genes. The read ends 1 residue early relative to the CDR3; the germline J gene fills the gap. The chain recombines TRBV5 with TRBJ2-7; 10 nucleotides match TRBD2. The CDR3 has 15 amino acids. Trimming cost V 1 base and J 2 bases; bases outside gene matches: 2. Germline V gene lookup returns CDR1 LGHNA and CDR2 YNLKQL (reference sequence). The CDR3 is CASSQAGGAPYEQYF. CDR3 DNA (partial): TGTGCCAGCAGCCAAGCTGGGGGGGCGCCCTATGAACAGTAC.

With regard to this clone: Mouse gene names and germline throughout. The read is 1 residue too short to cover the CDR3 end, so that end is filled in from the germline J gene. The J gene is TRBJ2-7, the V gene TRBV23; the D call in the table, TRBD2, was not verified against the DNA. Germline CDR1 reads KGHTA; CDR2 reads FQNQQP. The CDR3 has 14 amino acids. The DNA read from the CDR3 is TGCTCCAGCAGTCAACGCTGGGGGGGCGATGAACAGTAC. Translation gives CSSSQRWGGDEQY. The whole CDR3 reads CSSSQRWGGDEQYF.

A word on this clone: Germline and genes here are mouse. From the germline J gene comes the end of the CDR3, since the read stops 1 residue before it. V and J are TRBV13-3 and TRBJ2-2, with D perhaps matching TRBD1 (5 bases). Trimming removed 4 bases from V and 4 bases from J, with 11 bases in between. Germline CDR1 and CDR2: NNHDY and SYVADS. The CDR3 extends over 14 amino acids. The CDR3 spells CASSLQDSTGQLYF. The sequenced CDR3 bases are TGTGCCAGCAGTTTACAGGATAGCACCGGGCAGCTCTAC.

Concerning this clone: Mouse gene names apply. The CDR3 is cut off 1 residue early in the read; its end comes from the germline J gene. This chain links TRBV15 with TRBJ2-7; 7 positions match TRBD2. The germline V gene encodes CDR1 SGHND and CDR2 FRSKSL. V was pared by 1 base and J by 0 bases, with 3 bases of the junction left unmatched. There are 15 residues in the CDR3. The CDR3 sequence: CASSLGGGSSYEQYF. The covered CDR3 bases are TGTGCCAGCAGTTTAGGGGGGGGGAGCTCCTATGAACAGTAC.

On this clone itself: Genes here carry mouse names. The CDR3 end lies 1 residue beyond the end of the read and is filled in from the germline J gene. This rearrangement joins TRBV31 to TRBJ2-3, with 8 bases fitting TRBD2. V gave up 0 bases and J gave up 5 bases; unmatched junction bases: 10. CDR3 length: 16 amino acids. The germline V gene encodes CDR1 GKSSPN and CDR2 SITVG. The covered CDR3 bases are TGTGCCTGGAGTCTAGACCTGGGGGGTCTGGAAGAAACGCTGTAT. This sequence encodes CAWSLDLGGLEETLY. The whole CDR3 reads CAWSLDLGGLEETLYF. The full variable domain, rest sourced from reference TRBV31 and TRBJ2-3, is AQTIHQWPVAEIKAVGSPLSLGCTIKGKSSPNLYWYWQATGGTLQQLFYSITVGQVESVVQLNLSASRPKDDQFILSTEKLLLSHSGFYLCAWSLDLGGLEETLYFGSGTRLTVL.

With regard to this clone: Mouse germline and gene names are used. With the read ending 1 residue before the CDR3 end, the germline J gene is used to fill in that end. The chain is built from TRBV12-2 and TRBJ2-4, with a weak D call TRBD2 (5 bases). Germline V gives CDR1 SGHLS, CDR2 HYDKME. The V end lost 0 bases, the J end lost 1 base, and 7 bases lay between the germline ends. This CDR3 spans 14 amino acids. The CDR3 reads CASSLDGGQNTLYF. The sequenced part of the CDR3 DNA is TGTGCCAGCTCTCTCGATGGGGGTCAAAACACCTTGTAC.

Notes on this clone: These gene names are mouse names. The sequenced fragment ends 1 residue before the CDR3 boundary, so the rest is inferred from the germline J gene. The chain uses TRBV31 and TRBJ1-2, with D uncertain. There are 14 residues in the CDR3. Trimming cost V 0 bases and J 1 base, with 9 bases left between them. Germline CDR1 reads GKSSPN; CDR2 reads SITVG. The covered CDR3 bases are TGTGCCTGGAGTCTAAACGCGGGAAACTCCGACTACACC. It yields the protein CAWSLNAGNSDYT. The CDR3 in full is CAWSLNAGNSDYTF.

In regard to this clone: Any gene name here is a mouse gene name. The read gets to within 1 residue of the CDR3 end, and the germline J gene fills in the rest. The chain joins TRBV5 to TRBJ1-1; weak D call: TRBD1 (6 bases). Trimming left V 4 bases short and J 4 bases short, with 10 bases between. CDR3 size: 13 residues. Germline CDR1 LGHNA, CDR2 YNLKQL (reference sequence). This CDR3 reads CASSPHRATEVFF. Incomplete CDR3 DNA: TGTGCCAGCAGCCCCCACAGGGCCACAGAAGTCTTC.

Regarding this clone: Gene labels here are mouse ones. The CDR3 goes on 1 residue after the read ends, and that part is filled in from the germline J gene. V gene TRBV12-1 combines with J gene TRBJ2-1; 9 bases are shared with TRBD1. The germline V gene has CDR1 SGHSN and CDR2 HYEKVE. The CDR3 spans 15 residues. The V segment lost 3 bases and the J segment 2 bases; nucleotides outside the gene matches: 4. The CDR3 spells CASSFRQGDYAEQFF. Partial CDR3 DNA: TGTGCCAGCTCTTTCCGACAGGGGGACTATGCTGAGCAGTTC.

Turning to this clone: Genes and germline come from the mouse. The read halts 1 residue ahead of the CDR3 end, with the missing end drawn from the germline J gene. The rearrangement joins TRBV14 to TRBJ1-3; TRBD1 is a possible D gene (5 bases). The V end lost 2 bases, the J end lost 1 base, and 10 bases lay between the germline ends. This CDR3 region has 15 residues. Germline V gene sequence: CDR1 SGHDT, CDR2 FRDEAV. The DNA read from the CDR3 is TGTGCCAGCAGTTTGAGGGGCGCCTCTGGAAATACGCTCTAT. This gives the protein CASSLRGASGNTLY. The whole CDR3 region reads CASSLRGASGNTLYF.

This clone appeared a few times. Gene names denote mouse genes. The CDR3 end falls 1 residue outside the read, so it is completed with the germline J gene. The V call is TRBV1, the J call TRBJ1-5; TRBD1 is a possible D gene (6 bases). Trimming cost V 1 base and J 1 base, with 8 bases left between them. CDR1 and CDR2 from the germline V gene are NSQYPW and LRSPGD (reference sequence). CDR3 length: 15 residues. The CDR3 spells CTCSAAGGNNQAPLF. The DNA read from the CDR3 is TGCACCTGCAGTGCAGCCGGGGGCAACAACCAGGCTCCGCTT. The full variable domain, rest sourced from reference TRBV1 and TRBJ1-5, is VTLLEQNPRWRLVPRGQAVNLRCILKNSQYPWMSWYQQDLQKQLQWLFTLRSPGDKEVKSLPGADYLATRVTDTELRLQVANMSQGRTLYCTCSAAGGNNQAPLFGEGTRLSVL.

In the case of this clone: Genes here carry mouse names. The read ends 1 residue before the CDR3 terminus; that terminus is restored from the germline J gene. This sequence joins TRBV16 and TRBJ2-7; D possibly corresponds to TRBD2 (6 bases). The V end was cut by 4 bases, the J end by 4 bases, with 8 bases between. This CDR3 has 12 amino acids. Germline CDR1 reads SGHSA; CDR2 reads FRNQAP. Here the CDR3 reads CASSSTGYEQYF. Incomplete CDR3 DNA: TGTGCAAGCAGCTCGACTGGTTATGAACAGTAC.

Regarding this clone: Gene names denote mouse genes. The read stops 1 residue short of the end of the CDR3; the missing end is completed from the germline J gene. V and J are TRBV19 and TRBJ1-6; no clear D. TRBJ1-6 is flagged as an ORF with uncertain function. CDR3 length: 15 residues. The V and J ends lost 0 bases and 0 bases respectively, with 4 bases between them. Germline values: CDR1 FNHDT, CDR2 SITEND (reference sequence). CDR3 DNA, as far as it was read: TGTGCCAGCAGTATAGCCAGTTCCTATAATTCGCCCCTCTAC. Translated, it gives CASSIASSYNSPLY. The entire CDR3 sequence reads CASSIASSYNSPLYF.

For this clone: Gene and germline names: mouse. The read falls 1 residue short of the CDR3 end, and the missing part is taken from the germline J gene. V is TRBV31 and J is TRBJ2-1, with D perhaps being TRBD1 or TRBD2 (5 bases each). The CDR3 is made up of 13 amino acids. V gave up 3 bases and J gave up 4 bases, with 10 bases separating them. Germline V lookup: CDR1 GKSSPN, CDR2 SITVG. Here the CDR3 reads CAWSGGLYAEQFF. The sequenced CDR3 bases are TGTGCCTGGAGCGGGGGTCTTTATGCTGAGCAGTTC. Combining the CDR3 with reference TRBV31 and TRBJ2-1 gives the whole variable domain AQTIHQWPVAEIKAVGSPLSLGCTIKGKSSPNLYWYWQATGGTLQQLFYSITVGQVESVVQLNLSASRPKDDQFILSTEKLLLSHSGFYLCAWSGGLYAEQFFGPGTRLTVL.

Notes on this clone: The gene symbols are mouse symbols. Partial CDR3 DNA: TGTGCCAGCAGCCAATCCCGACAGGGGGAACAGTAC. Translation gives CASSQSRQGEQY. The whole CDR3 is CASSQSRQGEQYF. J is TRBJ2-7 and V is TRBV2, with 8 bases fitting TRBD1. The read stops 1 residue short of the end of the CDR3; the missing end is completed from the germline J gene. The ends lost 2 bases at V and 7 bases at J; junction bases unmatched: 4. Germline CDR1 is LGHNA and CDR2 is YSYQKL. The CDR3 runs to 13 residues.

About this clone: Gene labels here are mouse ones. From the germline J gene comes the end of the CDR3, since the read stops 1 residue before it. The chain has TRBV3 and TRBJ2-1; TRBD2 matches 8 bases. The CDR3 sequence is 14 residues long. Germline V lookup: CDR1 SNHLY, CDR2 FYNGKV (reference sequence). V lost 3 bases and J lost 7; bases outside the gene matches: 5. The sequenced CDR3 bases are TGTGCCAGCAGCTTGGGGGGGGCAGGGGCTGAGCAGTTC. As protein: CASSLGGAGAEQF. The full CDR3 protein is CASSLGGAGAEQFF.

Concerning this clone: Gene names are mouse gene names. Coverage ceases 1 residue before the CDR3 finishes, and the germline J gene fills in the end. The V and J genes are TRBV15 and TRBJ2-4, with 9 nucleotides matching TRBD2. Germline trimming cut 6 bases from V and 0 bases from J; bases unmatched to any gene: 1. The CDR3 spans 14 residues. Germline V gene lookup returns CDR1 SGHND and CDR2 FRSKSL. The CDR3 reads CASRLGGSQNTLYF. The CDR3 bases that were read are TGTGCCAGCAGACTGGGGGGTAGTCAAAACACCTTGTAC. Using reference TRBV15 and TRBJ2-4 for the parts outside the CDR3, the full variable domain is DAGVTQTPRHEVAEKGQTIILKCEPVSGHNDLFWYRQTKIQGLELLSYFRSKSLMEDGGAFKDRFKAEMLNSSFSTLKIQPTEPKDSAVYLCASRLGGSQNTLYFGAGTRLSVL.

As regards this clone: The genes and germline here are from mouse. The CDR3 is cut off 1 residue early in the read; its end comes from the germline J gene. The chain uses TRBV5 and TRBJ1-1; TRBD1 matches at 7 bases. Trimming removed 0 bases from V and 0 bases from J; junction bases left unmatched: 1. Germline V lookup: CDR1 LGHNA, CDR2 YNLKQL (reference sequence). CDR3 size: 15 residues. The CDR3 reads CASSQEQGTNTEVFF. The part of the CDR3 DNA that was read is TGTGCCAGCAGCCAAGAACAGGGGACAAACACAGAAGTCTTC.